These T cell receptor beta chains were read from a single sample in a study of tumor and adjacent non-tumor tissue in lung cancer. TCRdb re-derived calls from the multiplex PCR reads in MiXCR, one entry per CDR3 protein. The data contain 100,000 to 120,000 distinct CDR3 sequences, over 75% of them singletons. Sequenced input: lung tumor tissue. All receptors come from an older man with non-small cell lung cancer. Both conserved end residues are part of each CDR3. The D gene is left open where the match is weak. Only part of the rows carry a size: once, few, many, or a class if the clone is expanded.

J: TRBJ2-1; size: -; V: TRBV6-2/TRBV6-3; D: TRBD2; CDR3: CASSSSSGGAVDKQFF; DNA: TGTGCCAGCAGTAGTTCTAGCGGGGGGGCAGTCGATAAGCAGTTCTTC
J: TRBJ2-3; size: many; V: TRBV24-1; D: -; CDR3: CATQGKGGYRTDTQYF; DNA: TGTGCCACACAAGGTAAAGGGGGTTACCGCACAGATACGCAGTATTTT
J: TRBJ2-1; size: few; V: TRBV24-1; D: -; CDR3: CATSDRSGGSYNEQFF; DNA: TGTGCCACCAGCGACAGATCAGGGGGGTCCTACAATGAGCAGTTCTTC
J: TRBJ1-2; size: -; V: TRBV5-4; D: -; CDR3: CASSLYLGGGEANYGYIF; DNA: TGTGCCAGCAGCTTGTATTTGGGAGGAGGGGAAGCTAACTATGGCTACATCTTC
J: TRBJ1-2; size: -; V: TRBV10-3; D: TRBD1; CDR3: CAMSESGTGPYGYTF; DNA: TGTGCCATGAGTGAGTCTGGGACAGGCCCCTATGGCTATACCTTC
J: TRBJ2-1; size: -; V: TRBV11-1; D: TRBD2; CDR3: CASSGGSGRARNNEQFF; DNA: TGTGCCAGCAGCGGGGGTAGCGGGAGGGCCAGGAACAATGAGCAGTTCTTC
J: TRBJ2-1; size: -; V: TRBV4-1; D: -; CDR3: CTSSHGGLFGNEQFF; DNA: TGCACCAGCAGCCACGGGGGGCTTTTTGGTAATGAGCAGTTCTTC
J: TRBJ2-5; size: -; V: TRBV5-1; D: -; CDR3: CASSLLSLGLAGGETQYF; DNA: TGCGCTAGCAGCTTGTTGAGTTTGGGACTTGCTGGGGGAGAGACCCAGTACTTC
J: TRBJ1-5; size: many; V: TRBV6-2/TRBV6-3; D: -; CDR3: CASSYLGQPQHF; DNA: TGTGCCAGCAGTTATCTGGGTCAGCCCCAGCATTTT
J: TRBJ2-1; size: -; V: TRBV11-1; D: -; CDR3: CASSPQPGQGPREQFF; DNA: TGTGCCAGCAGCCCCCAGCCGGGGCAGGGGCCACGTGAGCAGTTCTTC
J: TRBJ1-6; size: -; V: TRBV12-3/TRBV12-4; D: TRBD1; CDR3: CASTSWTGGYNSPLHF; DNA: TGTGCCAGCACCTCTTGGACAGGGGGTTATAATTCACCCCTCCACTTT
J: TRBJ1-6; size: -; V: TRBV11-2; D: -; CDR3: CDSSARTDGSSALHF; DNA: TGTGACAGCAGCGCAAGGACGGATGGGAGTTCAGCCCTCCACTTT
J: TRBJ2-7; size: -; V: TRBV20-1; D: -; CDR3: CSATRAIEQYF; DNA: TGCAGTGCTACCAGGGCAATCGAGCAGTACTTC
J: TRBJ2-2; size: -; V: TRBV11-2; D: TRBD2; CDR3: CASRPSGTYSGELFF; DNA: TGTGCCAGCAGACCAAGCGGAACGTACAGCGGGGAGCTGTTCTTT
J: TRBJ2-7; size: -; V: TRBV6-2/TRBV6-3; D: -; CDR3: CASSFMGQVGSGDERYF; DNA: TGTGCCAGCAGTTTTATGGGACAAGTCGGTTCTGGTGACGAGCGGTACTTC
J: TRBJ1-1; size: -; V: TRBV12-3/TRBV12-4; D: -; CDR3: CASSGGARTVALF; DNA: TGTGCTAGCAGTGGGGGGGCTCGGACTGTAGCTTTATTT
J: TRBJ2-7; size: -; V: TRBV10-3; D: -; CDR3: CVISSAGYEQYF; DNA: TGTGTCATCAGTAGTGCGGGCTATGAGCAGTACTTC
J: TRBJ1-5; size: once; V: TRBV12-3/TRBV12-4; D: -; CDR3: CACTEGGFIQSQHF; DNA: TGTGCCTGCACCGAGGGAGGATTCATTCAGTCCCAGCATTTT
J: TRBJ2-3; size: many; V: TRBV5-6; D: -; CDR3: CASSLDRVGTDTQYF; DNA: TGTGCCAGCAGCTTGGACAGGGTCGGGACAGATACGCAGTATTTT
J: TRBJ2-7; size: -; V: TRBV4-3; D: -; CDR3: CASSQGPSFYEQYF; DNA: TGCGCCAGCAGCCAAGGGCCTAGTTTCTACGAGCAGTATTTC
J: TRBJ2-1; size: -; V: TRBV12-3/TRBV12-4; D: -; CDR3: CASAPNWGSYDEQFF; DNA: TGTGCCAGCGCCCCAAACTGGGGTTCCTACGATGAGCAGTTCTTC
J: TRBJ2-1; size: -; V: TRBV11-2; D: TRBD1; CDR3: CASISVGTGNINKQFF; DNA: TGTGCCAGCATCTCGGTCGGGACAGGGAATATCAATAAGCAGTTCTTC
J: TRBJ1-2; size: -; V: TRBV12-3/TRBV12-4; D: -; CDR3: CASTLGDSYTF; DNA: TGTGCCAGCACTTTGGGAGATAGCTACACCTTC
J: TRBJ2-2; size: -; V: TRBV29-1; D: -; CDR3: CSADVAGGTRELFF; DNA: -
J: TRBJ2-7; size: -; V: TRBV29-1; D: -; CDR3: CSVLRARGIYEQYF; DNA: TGCAGTGTTTTGAGGGCACGGGGAATCTACGAGCAGTACTTC
J: TRBJ1-3; size: many; V: TRBV6-6; D: -; CDR3: CASSLVGTANSGNTIYF; DNA: TGTGCCAGCAGTTTGGTTGGGACGGCCAACTCTGGAAACACCATATATTTT
J: TRBJ2-7; size: once; V: TRBV4-2; D: TRBD1; CDR3: CASSQAVGRQGDDEQYF; DNA: TGTGCCAGCAGCCAAGCGGTAGGTCGGCAGGGGGATGACGAGCAGTACTTC
J: TRBJ2-5; size: -; V: TRBV4-2; D: -; CDR3: CATSQGEFTTETQCF; DNA: TGCGCCACCAGCCAAGGGGAGTTTACTACAGAGACCCAGTGCTTC
J: TRBJ2-5; size: once; V: TRBV29-1; D: TRBD2; CDR3: CSVEFYRASGGKQETHYF; DNA: TGCAGCGTTGAATTCTATCGGGCTAGCGGGGGGAAACAAGAGACCCATTACTTC
J: TRBJ2-2; size: -; V: TRBV6-5; D: TRBD2; CDR3: CASSYSGLAGEYTRELFF; DNA: TGTGCCAGCAGTTACTCCGGACTAGCGGGAGAATACACCCGGGAGCTGTTTTTT
J: TRBJ1-6; size: -; V: TRBV5-6; D: -; CDR3: CASSPVKAGGSPLHF; DNA: TGTGCCAGCAGCCCTGTGAAAGCGGGGGGATCACCCCTCCACTTT
J: TRBJ2-5; size: -; V: TRBV19; D: -; CDR3: CATSDGTQETQYF; DNA: TGTGCCACTAGTGATGGGACCCAAGAGACCCAGTACTTC
J: TRBJ1-1; size: -; V: TRBV11-3; D: -; CDR3: CASTRSGAFTEAFF; DNA: TGTGCCAGCACGCGGTCTGGGGCGTTCACTGAAGCATTCTTT
J: TRBJ2-1; size: -; V: TRBV6-6; D: -; CDR3: CTSSPLGSASYNEQVF; DNA: TGTACCAGCAGCCCACTGGGTTCGGCCTCCTACAATGAGCAGGTCTTC
J: TRBJ2-1; size: -; V: TRBV12-3/TRBV12-4; D: -; CDR3: CASSTGTGISYNEQFF; DNA: TGTGCCAGCAGTACGGGAACAGGTATCTCCTACAATGAGCAGTTCTTC
J: TRBJ2-3; size: -; V: TRBV6-5; D: -; CDR3: CAGSYSMGPGTDTQYF; DNA: TGTGCCGGCAGTTACTCTATGGGGCCGGGAACAGATACGCAGTATTTT
J: TRBJ1-1; size: -; V: TRBV6-5; D: -; CDR3: CASRGHSNTEAFF; DNA: TGTGCCAGCAGAGGACACTCGAACACTGAAGCTTTCTTT
J: TRBJ2-1; size: -; V: TRBV11-1; D: -; CDR3: CASSPRPGEGPHDQFF; DNA: TGTGCTAGCAGCCCCCGGCCGGGAGAGGGGCCACATGATCAGTTCTTC
J: TRBJ1-4; size: -; V: TRBV5-5; D: -; CDR3: CTSRRRLGAANEKLFF; DNA: TGTACCAGCAGGCGCCGGTTGGGAGCTGCTAATGAAAAACTGTTTTTT
J: TRBJ2-7; size: once; V: TRBV6-5; D: -; CDR3: CANSYYPFSGSYEQYF; DNA: TGTGCCAACAGTTACTACCCGTTTAGCGGCTCCTACGAGCAGTACTTC
J: TRBJ2-3; size: -; V: TRBV29-1; D: -; CDR3: CSVTEQGTDTQCF; DNA: TGCAGCGTTACTGAGCAGGGCACAGATACGCAGTGTTTT
J: TRBJ1-6; size: -; V: TRBV28; D: -; CDR3: CASSEGDSSLLF; DNA: TGTGCCAGCAGTGAGGGGGACTCATCCCTCCTCTTT
J: TRBJ2-1; size: -; V: TRBV2; D: TRBD1; CDR3: CASREIQGDYNEQFF; DNA: TGTGCCAGCAGAGAGATACAGGGGGACTACAATGAGCAGTTCTTC
J: TRBJ2-5; size: -; V: TRBV4-1; D: TRBD2; CDR3: CASSVSGGHKTQYF; DNA: TGCGCCAGCAGCGTTAGCGGGGGGCATAAGACCCAGTACTTC
J: TRBJ1-1; size: -; V: TRBV29-1; D: -; CDR3: CSARGHGLEPFF; DNA: TGCAGCGCACGGGGCCATGGCCTCGAACCTTTCTTT
J: TRBJ1-4; size: many; V: TRBV20-1; D: TRBD1; CDR3: CSASGTGGSNWNEKLFF; DNA: TGCAGTGCGAGTGGGACAGGGGGGTCCAACTGGAATGAAAAACTGTTTTTT
J: TRBJ2-6; size: many; V: TRBV10-3; D: -; CDR3: CAIRTASGANVLTF; DNA: TGTGCCATCAGGACAGCCTCTGGGGCCAACGTCCTGACTTTC
J: TRBJ2-1; size: once; V: TRBV10-1; D: TRBD2; CDR3: CASSAGLVGGSSYNEQFF; DNA: TGCGCTAGCAGTGCGGGACTAGTGGGGGGAAGCTCCTACAATGAGCAGTTCTTC
J: TRBJ1-1; size: large; V: TRBV11-2; D: -; CDR3: CASSFANSRNTEAFF; DNA: TGTGCCAGCAGCTTCGCCAATTCAAGGAACACTGAAGCTTTCTTT
J: TRBJ2-1; size: -; V: TRBV12-3/TRBV12-4; D: -; CDR3: CARSFCARSYNEQFF; DNA: TGTGCCAGGAGTTTTTGTGCCCGTTCCTACAATGAGCAGTTCTTC
J: TRBJ1-2; size: -; V: TRBV20-1; D: -; CDR3: CSTSRGPSYGYTF; DNA: TGCAGTACTAGTAGGGGACCCAGCTATGGCTACACCTTC
J: TRBJ2-3; size: -; V: TRBV11-3; D: -; CDR3: CASSSCVLTDTQYF; DNA: TGTGCCAGCAGCTCCTGCGTACTCACAGATACGCAGTATTTT
J: TRBJ2-1; size: -; V: TRBV11-2; D: -; CDR3: CASSVGPTMGEQFF; DNA: TGTGCCAGCAGCGTGGGACCGACAATGGGAGAGCAGTTCTTC
J: TRBJ2-2; size: -; V: TRBV29-1; D: TRBD2; CDR3: CSADIAGDTEELFF; DNA: TGCAGCGCTGACATAGCGGGGGACACCGAGGAGCTGTTTTTT
J: TRBJ1-1; size: few; V: TRBV10-3; D: -; CDR3: CAIRGGVGSIEAFF; DNA: TGTGCCATCAGGGGTGGGGTGGGTTCCATTGAAGCTTTCTTT